One and the same sample provided the 4 T cell receptor beta chains below, sequenced in a study of T-cell reconstitution after alpha-beta-depleted transplantation in children. Preparation of the TCRbeta library involved a method that used unique molecular identifiers. TCRdb analysed the PCR reads with MiXCR anew, one entry per CDR3 protein. The sample has about 610,000 distinct CDR3 sequences, 8% to 11% seen once; the top ten hold around 4%. Sequencing used PBMCs from the stem cell graft donor, obtained from the stem cell graft. The receptors shown here come from a human donor who donated a stem cell graft to a child with acute myeloid leukemia.

This clonotype was seen only a few times. The chain recombines TRBV30 with TRBJ1-4; 8 bases match TRBD1. The CDR3 runs 13 residues. CDR1 is GTSNPN, CDR2 SVGIG, per germline (reference sequence). Trimming removed 0 bases from V and 12 bases from J; junction bases left unmatched: 6. The CDR3 DNA is TGTGCCTGGAGTGTACAGCAGGGGGCGGAACTGTTTTTT. Translated, it gives CAWSVQQGAELFF. Full variable domain (missing parts from reference TRBV30 and TRBJ1-4): SQTIHQWPATLVQPVGSPLSLECTVEGTSNPNLYWYRQAAGRGLQLLFYSVGIGQISSEVPQNLSASRPQDRQFILSSKKLLLSDSGFYLCAWSVQQGAELFFGSGTQLSVL.

This clonotype was detected only a few times. V and J are TRBV29-1 and TRBJ2-7, with D possibly matching TRBD2 (6 bases). CDR1 and CDR2 (germline): SQVTM, ANQGSEA. Trimming pared 4 bases from V and 3 bases from J, leaving 13 bases between. The CDR3 is 13 residues long. CDR3 residues: CSVGERAGYEQYF. The CDR3 DNA sequence: TGCAGCGTTGGAGAGCGGGCCGGCTACGAGCAGTACTTC.

For the CDR3, the DNA is TGCAGTGCTAGAAGGCCCCTCCCGTGGGATCCCTACGAGCAGTACTTC. This codes for CSARRPLPWDPYEQYF. The chain couples TRBV20-1 to TRBJ2-7; D gene unclear. Trimming removed 2 bases at V and 2 bases at J, with 19 bases between. CDR1 and CDR2 from the germline V gene are DFQATT and SNEGSKA (reference sequence). The CDR3 spans 16 residues.

Only a few counts were recorded for this clonotype. The chain couples TRBV2 to TRBJ1-5; D unresolved. The germline gives CDR1 SNHLY, CDR2 FYNNEI. The germline V and J ends were trimmed by 9 bases and 2 bases, with 14 bases remaining between them. CDR3 length: 14 residues. The CDR3 is CARTWGKGNQPQHF. CDR3 bases: TGTGCCAGGACCTGGGGAAAAGGCAATCAGCCCCAGCATTTT.